The entry that follows covers one TCR beta chain sequence. Profiling relied on immunoSEQ multiplex PCR, and the TCRdb table lists in-frame clones only, not all of them. Of 14,000 or so clones listed, nearly 75% were seen once; the top ten hold 20% to 25%. CDR3 length: 13 residues. The germline V gene has CDR1 MNHEY and CDR2 SMNVEV (reference sequence). Trimming removed 2 bases from V and 4 bases from J, with 8 bases in between. The source of the sample is a study of blood T cell repertoires in COVID-19. Background on the study: T cells, B-cell-depleted T cells, or PBMCs provided the cDNA or gDNA that served as material.

Material: peripheral blood. The TCR originated in a boy aged 2 to 10 with active or convalescent COVID-19. The chain is built from TRBV27 and TRBJ1-1; possibly TRBD1 for D (5 bases). CDR3 DNA: TGTGCCAGCAGTTTAAGGGGAGGCACTGAAGCTTTCTTT. It encodes CASSLRGGTEAFF.